This T cell receptor beta chain is drawn from a study of T cell responses to AZD1222 COVID-19 vaccine. The study, taken as a whole, reports: Vaccination with two AZD1222 doses was followed by a rise in Spike-specific TCR breadth and depth. The donor cohort was predominantly white British with a female majority, and clonal diversity may have been underestimated.

A word on this clone: Its antigen is undetermined.

Profiling relied on immunoSEQ multiplex PCR, and the TCRdb table lists in-frame clones only, not all of them. Altogether about 84,000 clones are present, roughly 85% being singletons, with the ten largest covering around an eighth. The CDR3 runs to 14 residues. Germline values: CDR1 SGDLS, CDR2 YYNGEE. After removal of 2 bases from V and 4 bases from J, the junction contained 2 bases not matched to a gene. This receptor was obtained from an adult who received the AZD1222 COVID-19 vaccine. This specimen was peripheral blood, taken 28 days after the second AZD1222 dose. The V call is TRBV9, the J call TRBJ2-5; 10 bases map to TRBD2. The chain's CDR3 is CASSVSSGGETQYF. The DNA of the CDR3 is TGTGCCAGCAGCGTTTCTAGCGGGGGAGAGACCCAGTACTTC.